These T cell receptor beta chains were read from a single sample in a study of cytomegalovirus exposure and HLA in healthy donors. Clones were sequenced by immunoSEQ multiplex PCR, and TCRdb holds only the in-frame ones, with some missing. Here the sample spans 110,000 to 150,000 clones, approximately 94% being singletons. Sequencing was carried out using PBMCs. The receptors stem from a man aged 18 to 29 in good health and CMV-seropositive. CDR3s include the opening cysteine and the closing phenylalanine or tryptophan. The order of the fields is D gene, J gene, V gene, clone size, CDR3 protein, CDR3 DNA. The D gene is left open where the match is weak. Clone size, where shown, is once, few, many, or a class for clones that have expanded.

D gene: .
J gene: TRBJ1-3
V gene: TRBV7-9
clone size: .
CDR3 protein: CASSLGRVSGNTIYF
CDR3 DNA: TGTGCCAGCAGCTTAGGCAGGGTCTCTGGAAACACCATATATTTT

D gene: .
J gene: TRBJ2-7
V gene: TRBV27
clone size: .
CDR3 protein: CASSTTGSYEQYF
CDR3 DNA: TGTGCCAGCAGTACGACAGGCTCCTACGAGCAGTACTTC

D gene: .
J gene: TRBJ1-5
V gene: TRBV6-5
clone size: .
CDR3 protein: CATAAGRGGYQPQHF
CDR3 DNA: TGTGCCACCGCCGCGGGCCGGGGGGGTTATCAGCCCCAGCATTTT

D gene: .
J gene: TRBJ1-6
V gene: TRBV27
clone size: .
CDR3 protein: CASSSPDSRNSPLHF
CDR3 DNA: TGTGCCAGCAGTTCTCCGGACAGTCGTAATTCACCCCTCCACTTT

D gene: TRBD1
J gene: TRBJ1-1
V gene: TRBV7-2
clone size: .
CDR3 protein: CASSLLGGQGTKTEAFF
CDR3 DNA: TGTGCCAGCAGCCTTCTAGGGGGACAGGGGACTAAGACTGAAGCTTTCTTT

D gene: .
J gene: TRBJ2-4
V gene: TRBV5-4
clone size: .
CDR3 protein: CASSLGGLAKNIQYF
CDR3 DNA: TGTGCCAGCAGCTTGGGAGGCTTAGCCAAAAACATTCAGTACTTC

D gene: TRBD1
J gene: TRBJ1-5
V gene: TRBV6-5
clone size: .
CDR3 protein: CASSYSRDRAQPQHF
CDR3 DNA: TGTGCCAGCAGTTACTCGAGGGACAGGGCTCAGCCCCAGCATTTT

D gene: TRBD1
J gene: TRBJ1-5
V gene: TRBV10-3
clone size: .
CDR3 protein: CAISEEGAGTGQPQHF
CDR3 DNA: TGTGCCATCAGTGAAGAGGGGGCAGGAACCGGTCAGCCCCAGCATTTT

D gene: .
J gene: TRBJ1-2
V gene: TRBV5-1
clone size: .
CDR3 protein: CASSSQGSYGYTF
CDR3 DNA: TGCGCCAGCAGCTCCCAGGGAAGCTATGGCTACACCTTC

D gene: .
J gene: TRBJ2-3
V gene: TRBV28
clone size: .
CDR3 protein: CASRNSGDTQYF
CDR3 DNA: TGTGCCAGCAGAAATTCGGGAGATACGCAGTATTTT

D gene: .
J gene: TRBJ1-2
V gene: TRBV5-6
clone size: .
CDR3 protein: CASSPRGPNYGYTF
CDR3 DNA: TGTGCCAGCAGCCCACGAGGCCCTAACTATGGCTACACCTTC

D gene: TRBD1
J gene: TRBJ1-4
V gene: TRBV2
clone size: .
CDR3 protein: CASSEEGQVHEKLFF
CDR3 DNA: TGTGCCAGCAGTGAGGAGGGACAGGTACATGAAAAACTGTTTTTT

D gene: .
J gene: TRBJ2-7
V gene: TRBV27
clone size: .
CDR3 protein: CASSLGGYEQYF
CDR3 DNA: TGTGCCAGCAGTTTAGGAGGATACGAGCAGTACTTC

D gene: TRBD1
J gene: TRBJ1-2
V gene: TRBV4-1
clone size: .
CDR3 protein: CASRAQGDGGYTF
CDR3 DNA: TGCGCCAGCAGGGCGCAGGGGGATGGGGGCTACACCTTC

D gene: TRBD1
J gene: TRBJ2-3
V gene: TRBV5-1
clone size: .
CDR3 protein: CASPIWGQVADTQYF
CDR3 DNA: TGCGCCAGCCCGATATGGGGACAGGTCGCAGATACGCAGTATTTT

D gene: TRBD1
J gene: TRBJ2-7
V gene: TRBV6-1
clone size: .
CDR3 protein: CASSVRGTGTYEQYF
CDR3 DNA: TGTGCCAGCAGTGTCCGTGGGACAGGGACCTACGAGCAGTACTTC

D gene: .
J gene: TRBJ1-1
V gene: TRBV29-1
clone size: .
CDR3 protein: CSVDRGSTEAFF
CDR3 DNA: TGCAGCGTTGACAGGGGTAGCACTGAAGCTTTCTTT

D gene: .
J gene: TRBJ2-5
V gene: TRBV11-1
clone size: .
CDR3 protein: CASSLPGGTQYF
CDR3 DNA: TGTGCCAGCAGCTTACCTGGCGGGACCCAGTACTTC

D gene: .
J gene: TRBJ2-5
V gene: TRBV7-9
clone size: .
CDR3 protein: CASSRESSSWGQETQYF
CDR3 DNA: TGTGCCAGCAGCCGGGAGAGTAGTTCTTGGGGACAAGAGACCCAGTACTTC

D gene: .
J gene: TRBJ2-7
V gene: TRBV19
clone size: .
CDR3 protein: CASSPRTNSYEQYF
CDR3 DNA: TGTGCCAGTAGTCCAAGGACTAACTCCTACGAGCAGTACTTC

D gene: TRBD2
J gene: TRBJ2-1
V gene: TRBV28
clone size: .
CDR3 protein: CASNGGGLAGGREQFF
CDR3 DNA: TGTGCCAGCAATGGGGGGGGACTAGCGGGAGGGCGTGAGCAGTTCTTC

D gene: TRBD2
J gene: TRBJ2-1
V gene: TRBV4-1
clone size: .
CDR3 protein: CASSQPALAVYNEQFF
CDR3 DNA: TGCGCCAGCAGCCAGCCGGCACTAGCGGTTTACAATGAGCAGTTCTTC

D gene: .
J gene: TRBJ2-1
V gene: TRBV5-1
clone size: .
CDR3 protein: CASSQSPGGYNEQFF
CDR3 DNA: TGCGCCAGCAGCCAATCTCCCGGGGGATACAATGAGCAGTTCTTC

D gene: .
J gene: TRBJ2-5
V gene: TRBV6-5
clone size: .
CDR3 protein: CASSYSSGGGGETQYF
CDR3 DNA: TGTGCCAGCAGTTACTCGAGCGGAGGGGGCGGTGAGACCCAGTACTTC

D gene: .
J gene: TRBJ2-3
V gene: TRBV5-1
clone size: .
CDR3 protein: CASSPSSTDTQYF
CDR3 DNA: TGCGCCAGCAGCCCGAGTTCGACAGATACGCAGTATTTT

D gene: .
J gene: TRBJ2-1
V gene: TRBV2
clone size: .
CDR3 protein: CASSGGGARVENNEQFF
CDR3 DNA: TGTGCCAGCAGTGGAGGAGGGGCCAGGGTAGAAAACAATGAGCAGTTCTTC

D gene: .
J gene: TRBJ2-1
V gene: TRBV10-2
clone size: .
CDR3 protein: CASQDNNEQFF
CDR3 DNA: TGCGCCAGCCAGGACAACAATGAGCAGTTCTTC

D gene: TRBD2
J gene: TRBJ2-7
V gene: TRBV4-1
clone size: .
CDR3 protein: CASSSRVAGIITYEQYF
CDR3 DNA: TGCGCCAGCAGCTCCCGGGTAGCGGGAATTATCACCTACGAGCAGTACTTC

D gene: TRBD1
J gene: TRBJ2-2
V gene: TRBV5-1
clone size: .
CDR3 protein: CASSFPRTGEYTGELFF
CDR3 DNA: TGCGCCAGCAGCTTTCCCCGGACAGGGGAGTACACCGGGGAGCTGTTTTTT

D gene: .
J gene: TRBJ1-2
V gene: TRBV20-1
clone size: .
CDR3 protein: CSAPQDGYTF
CDR3 DNA: TGCAGTGCCCCCCAGGATGGCTACACCTTC

D gene: .
J gene: TRBJ2-2
V gene: TRBV11-3
clone size: .
CDR3 protein: CASSPDFAERAGELFF
CDR3 DNA: TGTGCCAGCAGCCCAGACTTCGCGGAGCGGGCCGGGGAGCTGTTTTTT

D gene: .
J gene: TRBJ2-5
V gene: TRBV27
clone size: .
CDR3 protein: CASSRRERGQETQYF
CDR3 DNA: TGTGCCAGCAGTCGGAGGGAACGAGGGCAAGAGACCCAGTACTTC

D gene: .
J gene: TRBJ2-5
V gene: TRBV19
clone size: medium-sized
CDR3 protein: CASSLGLEDQETQYF
CDR3 DNA: TGTGCCAGTAGTCTCGGTCTAGAGGACCAAGAGACCCAGTACTTC

D gene: TRBD1
J gene: TRBJ1-5
V gene: TRBV4-1
clone size: .
CDR3 protein: CASSQADGQGQPQHF
CDR3 DNA: TGCGCCAGCAGCCAAGCTGACGGACAGGGTCAGCCCCAGCATTTT

D gene: .
J gene: TRBJ1-2
V gene: TRBV5-6
clone size: .
CDR3 protein: CASSYQFGAREPYGYTF
CDR3 DNA: TGTGCCAGCAGCTATCAATTTGGCGCCAGGGAACCCTATGGCTACACCTTC

D gene: .
J gene: TRBJ1-1
V gene: TRBV4-1
clone size: .
CDR3 protein: CASSPTGPYTEAFF
CDR3 DNA: TGCGCCAGCAGCCCGACAGGTCCTTACACTGAAGCTTTCTTT

D gene: TRBD2
J gene: TRBJ2-1
V gene: TRBV29-1
clone size: once
CDR3 protein: CSAGGLSYNEQFF
CDR3 DNA: TGCAGCGCGGGGGGGTTGTCCTACAATGAGCAGTTCTTC

D gene: TRBD1
J gene: TRBJ2-7
V gene: TRBV5-1
clone size: once
CDR3 protein: CASSKDRGLGEQYF
CDR3 DNA: TGCGCCAGCAGCAAGGACAGGGGGCTCGGAGAGCAGTACTTC

D gene: .
J gene: TRBJ1-6
V gene: TRBV30
clone size: .
CDR3 protein: CAWSVDGVFNSPLHF
CDR3 DNA: TGTGCCTGGAGTGTAGATGGAGTGTTTAATTCACCCCTCCACTTT

D gene: .
J gene: TRBJ2-5
V gene: TRBV5-8
clone size: .
CDR3 protein: CASSASGQETQYF
CDR3 DNA: TGTGCCAGCAGCGCTTCAGGGCAAGAGACCCAGTACTTC

D gene: TRBD1
J gene: TRBJ1-3
V gene: TRBV9
clone size: .
CDR3 protein: CASSPRQGAIGNTIYF
CDR3 DNA: TGTGCCAGCAGCCCCCGACAGGGGGCTATTGGAAACACCATATATTTT

D gene: TRBD2
J gene: TRBJ2-7
V gene: TRBV5-1
clone size: .
CDR3 protein: CASSLGGTTSYEQYF
CDR3 DNA: TGCGCCAGCAGCTTGGGCGGGACTACCTCCTACGAGCAGTACTTC

D gene: TRBD1
J gene: TRBJ2-1
V gene: TRBV5-4
clone size: once
CDR3 protein: CASSLGRRDRGRDEQFF
CDR3 DNA: TGTGCCAGCAGCTTGGGGCGCCGGGACAGGGGGCGCGATGAGCAGTTCTTC

D gene: .
J gene: TRBJ1-1
V gene: TRBV5-1
clone size: .
CDR3 protein: CASSFGNTEAFF
CDR3 DNA: TGCGCCAGCAGCTTCGGGAACACTGAAGCTTTCTTT

D gene: .
J gene: TRBJ2-7
V gene: TRBV27
clone size: .
CDR3 protein: CASSFGVPYYEQYF
CDR3 DNA: TGTGCCAGCAGTTTTGGAGTTCCCTACTACGAGCAGTACTTC

D gene: TRBD2
J gene: TRBJ2-7
V gene: TRBV5-1
clone size: few
CDR3 protein: CASRAGGASEQYF
CDR3 DNA: TGCGCCAGCCGAGCGGGAGGAGCGAGTGAGCAGTACTTC

D gene: TRBD2
J gene: TRBJ2-1
V gene: TRBV2
clone size: .
CDR3 protein: CASRRGSGAYNEQFF
CDR3 DNA: TGTGCCAGCAGAAGAGGTAGCGGGGCCTACAATGAGCAGTTCTTC

D gene: TRBD2
J gene: TRBJ2-1
V gene: TRBV28
clone size: few
CDR3 protein: CASRTHGTSGRTSYNEQFF
CDR3 DNA: TGTGCCAGCAGGACCCATGGGACTAGCGGGAGGACCTCCTACAATGAGCAGTTCTTC

D gene: TRBD1
J gene: TRBJ2-5
V gene: TRBV6-6
clone size: once
CDR3 protein: CASSSPGTGGETQYF
CDR3 DNA: TGTGCCAGCAGCTCGCCCGGGACAGGCGGGGAGACCCAGTACTTC

D gene: .
J gene: TRBJ2-1
V gene: TRBV29-1
clone size: .
CDR3 protein: CSSLYSYNEQFF
CDR3 DNA: TGCAGCTCCCTCTACTCCTACAATGAGCAGTTCTTC

D gene: TRBD1
J gene: TRBJ1-1
V gene: TRBV27
clone size: .
CDR3 protein: CASRPSLQGAFEAFF
CDR3 DNA: TGTGCCAGCAGACCATCCCTCCAGGGGGCATTTGAAGCTTTCTTT

D gene: TRBD1
J gene: TRBJ2-7
V gene: TRBV27
clone size: .
CDR3 protein: CASSSKVQGPEQYF
CDR3 DNA: TGTGCCAGCAGTTCAAAAGTACAGGGGCCCGAGCAGTACTTC

D gene: .
J gene: TRBJ1-5
V gene: TRBV2
clone size: .
CDR3 protein: CASNLRNQPQHF
CDR3 DNA: TGTGCCAGCAACTTACGGAATCAGCCCCAGCATTTT

D gene: TRBD2
J gene: TRBJ2-7
V gene: TRBV18
clone size: .
CDR3 protein: CASSPTTSGSGEQYF
CDR3 DNA: TGTGCCAGCTCACCGACGACTAGCGGGAGCGGCGAGCAGTACTTC

D gene: .
J gene: TRBJ2-5
V gene: TRBV19
clone size: .
CDR3 protein: CASSIDYPQETQYF
CDR3 DNA: TGTGCCAGTAGTATAGATTATCCCCAAGAGACCCAGTACTTC

D gene: TRBD1
J gene: TRBJ1-5
V gene: TRBV19
clone size: .
CDR3 protein: CASKRDRDNQPQHF
CDR3 DNA: TGTGCCAGTAAAAGGGACAGGGACAATCAGCCCCAGCATTTT

D gene: .
J gene: TRBJ2-7
V gene: TRBV6-1
clone size: .
CDR3 protein: CASSEYVSDSSYEQYF
CDR3 DNA: TGTGCCAGCAGTGAATATGTTTCAGACAGCTCCTACGAGCAGTACTTC

D gene: .
J gene: TRBJ2-1
V gene: TRBV7-9
clone size: .
CDR3 protein: CASSLSMKDGTPGEFF
CDR3 DNA: TGTGCCAGCAGCCTTAGCATGAAAGACGGGACTCCGGGGGAGTTCTTC

D gene: .
J gene: TRBJ1-1
V gene: TRBV7-2
clone size: .
CDR3 protein: CASSLVPGLEAFF
CDR3 DNA: TGTGCCAGCAGCTTAGTCCCAGGCCTGGAAGCTTTCTTT

D gene: .
J gene: TRBJ2-1
V gene: TRBV9
clone size: .
CDR3 protein: CASSVPQGSDEQFF
CDR3 DNA: TGTGCCAGCAGCGTACCGCAGGGCTCCGATGAGCAGTTCTTC